The 7 T cell receptor beta chains below all came from one sample that was sequenced in a study of graft-versus-host responses after intestinal transplantation. Clones were sequenced by immunoSEQ multiplex PCR, and TCRdb holds only the in-frame ones, with some missing. The sample records approximately 5,000 clones, roughly 30% being singletons. The sample here was alloreactive CD4+ T cells from a mixed lymphocyte reaction culture, taken before transplantation. Noted subset: CFSE-low proliferating T cells sorted from roughly 6-day pre-transplant mixed lymphocyte reaction (GvH or HvG direction). These receptors were collected from a human patient who was an organ donor for intestinal transplantation.

This rearrangement joins TRBV7-2 to TRBJ2-2; TRBD1 matches 9 bases. The germline CDR1 and CDR2 sequences are SGHTA and FQGNSA. Germline trimming cut 5 bases from V and 7 bases from J; bases unmatched to any gene: 5. This CDR3 has 14 amino acids. The CDR3 coding sequence is TGTGCCAGCAGCGTCAACAGGGGGCGCGGGGAGCTGTTTTTT. It is translated as CASSVNRGRGELFF.

This clone has a handful of counts. Other DNA sequences in the sample encode the same CDR3. The rearrangement uses TRBV7-9 and TRBJ2-6, with 14 bases lining up with TRBD2. Germline V CDR1 and CDR2: SEHNR, FQNEAQ (reference sequence). The CDR3 extends over 18 amino acids. Trimming at V came to 5 bases and at J to 1 base, leaving 4 bases not matched to a gene. CDR3 sequence reads: CASSLGLAGGSGANVLTF. DNA of the CDR3: TGTGCCAGCAGCCTCGGACTAGCGGGGGGATCTGGGGCCAACGTCCTGACTTTC. Full variable domain (rest looked up from reference TRBV7-9 and TRBJ2-6): DTGVSQNPRHKITKRGQNVTFRCDPISEHNRLYWYRQTLGQGPEFLTYFQNEAQLEKSRLLSDRFSAERPKGSFSTLEIQRTEQGDSAMYLCASSLGLAGGSGANVLTFGAGSRLTVL.

This clone is deemed medium-sized. V and J are TRBV4-3 and TRBJ1-1, with D unresolved. CDR3 length: 13 residues. Trimming removed 0 bases at V and 2 bases at J, with 4 bases between. Germline lookup yields CDR1 LGHNA and CDR2 YSLEER. CDR3 in amino acids: CASSQEDNTEAFF. The CDR3 DNA is TGCGCCAGCAGCCAAGAGGACAACACTGAAGCTTTCTTT.

This clone was observed a few times. The genes are TRBV21-1 and TRBJ1-1; TRBD1, the table's D call, was not compared with the DNA. TRBV21-1 is reported as a pseudogene. There are 14 residues in the CDR3. The CDR3 nucleotides read TGTGCCAGGATCTGCCGGGACAGGGACACTGAAGCTTTCTTT. This translates into CARICRDRDTEAFF.

The rearrangement links TRBV10-1 to TRBJ1-2; D perhaps matches TRBD1 (5 bases). Per germline, CDR1 WNHNN and CDR2 SYGVQD (reference sequence). This CDR3 spans 14 amino acids. Trimming removed 3 bases from V and 2 bases from J, with 10 bases in between. As DNA, the CDR3 is TGCGCCAGCAGTGAAATATCAGGGAACTATGGCTACACCTTC. This gives the protein CASSEISGNYGYTF.

V is TRBV19 and J is TRBJ2-7; TRBD2 agrees at 9 bases. The CDR3 totals 14 residues. Germline V CDR1 and CDR2: LNHDA, SQIVND (reference sequence). With 6 bases clipped from V and 5 bases from J, the junction kept 8 bases outside the gene matches. Here the CDR3 DNA reads TGTGCCAGTAGCCAGACCGGGACTAGCAACGAGCAGTACTTC. Protein product: CASSQTGTSNEQYF.

This chain links TRBV10-3 with TRBJ2-2, with 8 positions matching TRBD2. Germline trimming cut 2 bases from V and 4 bases from J; bases unmatched to any gene: 0. CDR1 is ENHRY, CDR2 SYGVKD, per germline. The CDR3 totals 14 residues. As DNA, the CDR3 is TGTGCCATCAGTGAGCGGGGGGGCACCGGGGAGCTGTTTTTT. Amino acids: CAISERGGTGELFF.